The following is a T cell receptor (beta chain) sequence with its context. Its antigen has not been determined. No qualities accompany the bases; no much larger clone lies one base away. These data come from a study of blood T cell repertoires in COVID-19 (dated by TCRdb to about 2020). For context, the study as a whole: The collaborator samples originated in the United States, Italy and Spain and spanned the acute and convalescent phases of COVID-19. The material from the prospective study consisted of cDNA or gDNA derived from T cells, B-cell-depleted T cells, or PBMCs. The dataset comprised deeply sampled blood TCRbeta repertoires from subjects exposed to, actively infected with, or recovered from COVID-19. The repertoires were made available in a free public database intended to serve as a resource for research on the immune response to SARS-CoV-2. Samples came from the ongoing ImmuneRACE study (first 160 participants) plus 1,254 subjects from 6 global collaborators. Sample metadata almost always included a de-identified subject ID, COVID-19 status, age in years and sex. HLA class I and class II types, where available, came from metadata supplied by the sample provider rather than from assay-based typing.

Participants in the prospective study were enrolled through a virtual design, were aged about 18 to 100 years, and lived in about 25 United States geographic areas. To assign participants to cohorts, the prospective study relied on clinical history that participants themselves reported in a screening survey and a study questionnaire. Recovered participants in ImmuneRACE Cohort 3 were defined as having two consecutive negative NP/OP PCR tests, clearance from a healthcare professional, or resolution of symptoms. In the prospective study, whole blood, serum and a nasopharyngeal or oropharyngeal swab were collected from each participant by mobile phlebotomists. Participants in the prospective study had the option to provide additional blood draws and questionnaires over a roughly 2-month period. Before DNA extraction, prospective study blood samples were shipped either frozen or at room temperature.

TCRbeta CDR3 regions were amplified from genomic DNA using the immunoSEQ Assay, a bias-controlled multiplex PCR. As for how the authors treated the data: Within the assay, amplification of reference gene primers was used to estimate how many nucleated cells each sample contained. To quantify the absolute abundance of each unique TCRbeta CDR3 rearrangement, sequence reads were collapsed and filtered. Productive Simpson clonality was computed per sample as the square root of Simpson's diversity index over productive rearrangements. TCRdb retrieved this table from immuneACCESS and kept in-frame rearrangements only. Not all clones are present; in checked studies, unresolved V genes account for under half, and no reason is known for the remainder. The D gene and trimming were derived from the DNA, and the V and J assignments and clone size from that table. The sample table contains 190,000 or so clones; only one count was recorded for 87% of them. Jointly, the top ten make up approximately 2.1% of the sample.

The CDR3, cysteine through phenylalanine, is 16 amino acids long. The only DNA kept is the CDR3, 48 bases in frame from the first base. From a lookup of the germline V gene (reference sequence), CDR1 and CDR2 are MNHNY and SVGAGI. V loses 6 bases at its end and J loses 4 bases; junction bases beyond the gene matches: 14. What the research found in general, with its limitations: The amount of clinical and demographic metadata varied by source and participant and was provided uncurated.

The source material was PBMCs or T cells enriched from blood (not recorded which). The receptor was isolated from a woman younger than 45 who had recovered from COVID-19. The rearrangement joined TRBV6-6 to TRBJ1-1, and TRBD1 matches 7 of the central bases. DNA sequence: TGTGCCAGCAGCGTAGGGAACAGGGGAATGCCCACTGAAGCTTTCTTT. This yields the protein CASSVGNRGMPTEAFF.